The clone carrying this T cell receptor beta chain was recorded once. The record originates from a study of OX40 agonist ivuxolimab in advanced cancers. Libraries were prepared by immunoSEQ multiplex PCR; TCRdb keeps only in-frame clonotypes and omits some of them. The data hold around 68,000 clones, with roughly 84% observed a single time. Germline trimming cut 4 bases from V and 5 bases from J; bases unmatched to any gene: 6. Per germline, CDR1 LNHDA and CDR2 SQIVND (reference sequence). The CDR3 length is 14 residues. Sequencing used CD4+ or CD8+ T cells sorted from blood, obtained in a trial of the OX40 agonist ivuxolimab. This receptor was identified in an adult with an advanced solid tumor such as melanoma, head and neck, liver or kidney cancer. The V call is TRBV19, the J call TRBJ2-5, with 8 bases identical to TRBD2. The CDR3 region has the DNA TGTGCCAGTAGTACGGGGGGGCCGGGGGAGACCCAGTACTTC. It specifies CASSTGGPGETQYF. Drawing the rest from reference TRBV19 and TRBJ2-5, the complete variable domain is DGGITQSPKYLFRKEGQNVTLSCEQNLNHDAMYWYRQDPGQGLRLIYYSQIVNDFQKGDIAEGYSVSREKKESFPLTVTSAQKNPTAFYLCASSTGGPGETQYFGPGTRLLVL.